This record looks at one T cell receptor (beta chain) sequence and its context. This specimen belongs to a study of CXCR3-negative and CXCR3-positive naive CD8 T cells. The CDR3 is 13 amino acids. Germline-derived CDR1 and CDR2 are MNHEY and SVGAGI. The TRB libraries of cDNA were built by UMI-labeled 5' RACE. TCRdb reprocessed the 5' RACE reads, keeping one entry per CDR3 protein, no DNA. In total, the table holds tens of thousands of distinct CDR3 sequences. The rearrangement links TRBV6-5 to TRBJ2-6. The source material was naive CXCR3- CD8+ T cells from blood. The subset: CD45RO-CCR7+CD27+CD95- naive CD8+ T cells lacking CXCR3 (TNR3-). This clonotype originated in a human donor in good health. Some clones in this sample may be carry-over from other donors' samples. The CDR3 sequence is CASSYSGANVLTF.